What follows is one TCR beta chain and its context. The clone's antigen remains unknown. Base-call qualities are not available, and no considerably larger clone is one nucleotide away. From the cysteine up to the phenylalanine, the CDR3 has a length of 15 residues. The kept DNA is CDR3 alone, 45 bases in frame from the first base. V gives up 0 bases and J gives up 1 base, and the segment between their germline ends measures 10 bases. Via the germline V gene, CDR1 is SGHRS and CDR2 YFSETQ. Each collaborating institution followed its own protocols to collect whole blood in K2EDTA tubes. For TCRbeta analysis, collaborators shipped samples as frozen whole blood, isolated PBMCs, or DNA extracted from either of those sample types. TCRbeta CDR3 regions were amplified from genomic DNA by means of the immunoSEQ Assay, a bias-controlled multiplex PCR. Regarding the original processing steps: The number of nucleated cells in each sample was estimated from the amplification of reference gene primers within the assay. To quantify the absolute abundance of each unique TCRbeta CDR3 rearrangement, sequence reads were collapsed and filtered. For each sample, productive Simpson clonality was calculated by taking the square root of Simpson's diversity index across productive rearrangements. The table was pulled from immuneACCESS by TCRdb, which kept in-frame rearrangements only. Such tables lose some clones; where checked, under half of the loss comes from unresolved V genes, and the rest has no known cause. That table supplies the V and J calls and clone size; D and trimming were determined from the DNA. This sample holds some 99,000 clones; around 84% were observed only once. The ten biggest clones cover approximately 12% of the sample.

These data come from a study of blood T cell repertoires in COVID-19 (TCRdb year 2020). Broadly, across the study: The collaborator samples originated in the United States, Italy and Spain and spanned the acute and convalescent phases of COVID-19. The repertoires were released in a freely available public database intended as a resource for research on the immune response to SARS-CoV-2. The samples were drawn from two sources: the first 160 participants of the ongoing ImmuneRACE study, and 950 to 1,500 subjects contributed by 6 global collaborators. The prospective study material was composed of cDNA or gDNA derived from T cells, B-cell-depleted T cells, or PBMCs. HLA class I and class II types, where available, came from metadata supplied by the sample provider rather than from assay-based typing. Subjects who had been exposed to COVID-19, were actively infected with it, or had recovered from it provided the deeply sampled blood TCRbeta repertoires that made up the dataset. Nearly every sample came with metadata listing a de-identified subject ID, COVID-19 status, age in years and sex. Overall results and qualifications from the work: Clinical and demographic metadata were provided uncurated, with the amount varying by source and participant.

This TCR was recovered from a woman aged 60-70 years in a cohort sampled during active or convalescent COVID-19. The sequence is built from TRBV5-1 and TRBJ1-1, and possibly TRBD1, on 5 matching bases. Sequenced input: peripheral blood. The CDR3 reads CASSLDARANTEAFF. The nucleotide sequence is given as TGCGCCAGCAGCTTGGACGCCAGGGCGAACACTGAAGCTTTCTTT.